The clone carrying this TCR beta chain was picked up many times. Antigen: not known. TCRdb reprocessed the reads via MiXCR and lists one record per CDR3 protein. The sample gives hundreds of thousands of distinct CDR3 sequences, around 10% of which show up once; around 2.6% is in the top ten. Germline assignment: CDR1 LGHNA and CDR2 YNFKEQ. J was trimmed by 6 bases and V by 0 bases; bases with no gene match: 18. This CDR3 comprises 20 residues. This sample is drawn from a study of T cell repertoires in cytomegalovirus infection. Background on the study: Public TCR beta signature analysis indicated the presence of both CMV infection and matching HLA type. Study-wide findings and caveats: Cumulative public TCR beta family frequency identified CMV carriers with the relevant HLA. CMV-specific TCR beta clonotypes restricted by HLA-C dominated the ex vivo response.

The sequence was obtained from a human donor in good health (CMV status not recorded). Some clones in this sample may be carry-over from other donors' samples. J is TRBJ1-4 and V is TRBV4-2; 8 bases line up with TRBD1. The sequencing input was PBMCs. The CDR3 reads CASSQDTPGGIVTRDEKLFF. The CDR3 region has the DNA TGTGCCAGCAGCCAAGATACCCCAGGGGGCATCGTAACGCGGGATGAAAAACTGTTTTTT.